This section outlines one TCR beta chain sequence together with its context. As yet, its antigen is unknown. The sample comes from a study of cytomegalovirus exposure and HLA in healthy donors. Whole-study results and caveats: There were some V segments, including TRBV6-2 and TRBV6-3, excluded as indistinguishable. A later analysis appeared to link common viral pathogens to several of the most significant clusters.

Amplification used 60 Vbeta primers and 13 Jbeta primers. Using immunoSEQ multiplex PCR, the repertoire was profiled, and TCRdb retains in-frame clones only, with some absent. The data hold 98,000 or so clones, with about 79% observed a single time. V shed 8 bases and J 7 bases; nucleotides not matched to a gene: 7. The CDR3 runs to 14 residues. Germline V lookup: CDR1 MNHNS, CDR2 SASEGT. The receptor was derived from a man aged 55 to 69 in good health and CMV-seropositive. The source material was PBMCs. This chain links TRBV6-1 with TRBJ2-3; 12 bases fit TRBD2. CDR3 loop: CASQPSGGVNTQYF. DNA of the CDR3: TGTGCCAGCCAGCCTAGCGGGGGGGTGAATACGCAGTATTTT.